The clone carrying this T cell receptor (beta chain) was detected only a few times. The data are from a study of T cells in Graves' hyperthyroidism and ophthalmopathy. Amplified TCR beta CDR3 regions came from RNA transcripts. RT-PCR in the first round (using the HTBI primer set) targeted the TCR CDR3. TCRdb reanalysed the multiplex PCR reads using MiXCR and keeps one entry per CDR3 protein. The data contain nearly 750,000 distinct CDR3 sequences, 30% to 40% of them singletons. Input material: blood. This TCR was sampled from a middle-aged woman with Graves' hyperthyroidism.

This CDR3 is CAISLGMGTPQETQYF. The CDR3 DNA follows: TGTGCCATCAGTCTGGGAATGGGGACGCCCCAAGAGACCCAGTACTTC. J is TRBJ2-5 and V is TRBV10-3, with D perhaps assigned TRBD1 or TRBD2 (5 bases each). Trimming took off 5 bases at V and 1 base at J, with 17 bases between the two ends. The CDR3 consists of 16 residues. From germline, CDR1 is ENHRY and CDR2 SYGVKD.